This entry concerns a single T cell receptor (beta chain). The sample comes from a study of blood T cell repertoires in COVID-19. Across the whole study: Some COVID-19 samples were acute and others convalescent; all came from the United States, Italy and Spain.

In the study's own analysis: Scientists estimated how many nucleated cells there were by amplifying reference gene primers. Assay used: immunoSEQ multiplex PCR; TCRdb lists only in-frame clones, some missing. Clone size and the V and J calls come from that table; the DNA yielded D and trimming. This table has 95,000 to 150,000 clones, more than 75% appearing once. The CDR3 runs 13 residues. Germline-derived CDR1 and CDR2 are MDHEN and SYDVKM. Trimming shortened V by 4 bases and J by 7 bases, and 11 bases separated the two germline ends. The specimen was peripheral blood. The J gene is TRBJ2-1, the V gene TRBV28; possible D gene TRBD2, 6 bases. The receptor's source is a woman in her seventies with acute or convalescent COVID-19. The CDR3 DNA is TGTGCCAGCAGTTGGGGGGATGGTAATGAGCAGTTCTTC. Protein: CASSWGDGNEQFF.